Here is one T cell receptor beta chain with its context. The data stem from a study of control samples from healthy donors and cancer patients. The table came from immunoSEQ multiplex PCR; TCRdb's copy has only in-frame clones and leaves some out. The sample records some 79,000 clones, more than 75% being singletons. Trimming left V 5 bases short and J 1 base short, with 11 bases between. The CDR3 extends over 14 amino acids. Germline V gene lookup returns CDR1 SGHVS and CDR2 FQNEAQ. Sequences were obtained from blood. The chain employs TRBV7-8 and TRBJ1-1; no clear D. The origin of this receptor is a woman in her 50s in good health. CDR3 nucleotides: TGTGCCAGCAGCCTAACGACGGGGAACACTGAAGCTTTCTTT. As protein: CASSLTTGNTEAFF.